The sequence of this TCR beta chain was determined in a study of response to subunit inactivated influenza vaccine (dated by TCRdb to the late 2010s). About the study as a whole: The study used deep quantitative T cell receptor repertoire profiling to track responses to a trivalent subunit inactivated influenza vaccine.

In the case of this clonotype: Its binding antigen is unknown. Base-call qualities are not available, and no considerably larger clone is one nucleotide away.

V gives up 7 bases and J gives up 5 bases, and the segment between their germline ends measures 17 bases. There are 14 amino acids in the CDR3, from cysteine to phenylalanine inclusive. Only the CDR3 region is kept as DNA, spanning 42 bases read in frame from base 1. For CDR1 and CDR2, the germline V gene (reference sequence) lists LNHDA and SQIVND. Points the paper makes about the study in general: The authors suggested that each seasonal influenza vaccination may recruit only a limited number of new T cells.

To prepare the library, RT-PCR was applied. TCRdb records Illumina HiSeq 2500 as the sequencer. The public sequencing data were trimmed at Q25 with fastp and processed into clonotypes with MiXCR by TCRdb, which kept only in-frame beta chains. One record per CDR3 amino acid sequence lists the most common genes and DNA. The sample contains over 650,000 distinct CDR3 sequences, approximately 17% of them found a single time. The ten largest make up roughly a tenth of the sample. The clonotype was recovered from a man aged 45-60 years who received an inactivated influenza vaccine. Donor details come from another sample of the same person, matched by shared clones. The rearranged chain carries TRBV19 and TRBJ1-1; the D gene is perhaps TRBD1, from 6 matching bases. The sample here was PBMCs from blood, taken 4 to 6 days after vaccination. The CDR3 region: CASKRSGERTEAFF. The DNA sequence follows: TGTGCCAGTAAGAGGTCAGGGGAGCGTACTGAAGCTTTCTTT.